This record looks at one T cell receptor beta chain sequence and its context. Its target is unknown. This entry is derived from a study of CD4 T cells in relation to SARS-CoV-2 and coronaviruses. Unexposed donor CD4+ T cells date from 2011-2018, before the COVID-19 pandemic. Isolation of CD4+ T cells took place after around eleven days in culture. Cells permitting, SARS-CoV-2 S/N and four cold-coronavirus spikes were tested on unexposed-donor CD4+ T cells. V was cut by 0 bases and J by 9 bases, with 6 bases left in between. Germline V lookup: CDR1 GTSNPN, CDR2 SVGIG (reference sequence). The CDR3 spans 11 residues. Method: immunoSEQ multiplex PCR; TCRdb's copy keeps in-frame clones and lacks some. The sample has roughly 30,000 clones, roughly 69% seen once.

The receptor's source is a human donor in good health. V gene TRBV30 combines with J gene TRBJ1-5; D is perhaps TRBD1 (5 bases). Sequenced input: CD4+ T cells from PBMCs, cultured in vitro. CDR3 in DNA: TGTGCCTGGAGTGTTGGGGGGCCCCAGCATTTT. Its translation: CAWSVGGPQHF.